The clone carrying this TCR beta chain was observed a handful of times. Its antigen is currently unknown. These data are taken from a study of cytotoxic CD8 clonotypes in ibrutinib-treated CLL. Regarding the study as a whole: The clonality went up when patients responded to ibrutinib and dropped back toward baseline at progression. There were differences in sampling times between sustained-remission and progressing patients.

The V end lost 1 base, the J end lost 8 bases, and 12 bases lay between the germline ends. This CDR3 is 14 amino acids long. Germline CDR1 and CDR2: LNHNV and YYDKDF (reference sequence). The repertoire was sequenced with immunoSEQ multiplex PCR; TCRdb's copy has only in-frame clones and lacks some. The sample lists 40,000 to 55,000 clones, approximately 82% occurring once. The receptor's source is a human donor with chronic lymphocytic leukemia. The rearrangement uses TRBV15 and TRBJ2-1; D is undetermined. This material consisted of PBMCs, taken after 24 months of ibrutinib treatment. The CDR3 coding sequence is TGTGCCACCAGCAGAGGGAGTTACGTTCATGAGCAGTTCTTC. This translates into CATSRGSYVHEQFF.